The table lists the clone carrying this T cell receptor beta chain with a count of one. The sample belongs to a study of blood T cell repertoires in COVID-19. Study background: Samples of COVID-19 (acute and convalescent) were obtained from the United States, Italy and Spain.

The CDR3 totals 12 residues. Deletions cut 3 bases from V and 10 bases from J, with 13 bases between. Germline CDR1 MNHNS, CDR2 SASEGT. Some clones are missing from TCRdb's copy, which holds only in-frame ones; the method was immunoSEQ multiplex PCR. The sample contains roughly 400,000 clones, 90% of which appear only once. This sequence was found in a man younger than 35 who had recovered from COVID-19. The sample was PBMCs or T cells enriched from blood (not recorded which). The rearrangement links TRBV6-1 to TRBJ2-7, with TRBD2 as a possible D gene (5 bases). As DNA, the CDR3 is TGTGCCAGCAGTGATTCGCGGGCCTCACAGTACTTC. Protein: CASSDSRASQYF.